The 10 T cell receptor beta chains below all came from one sample that was sequenced in a study of technical replicates of blood from a few donors. Generated by immunoSEQ multiplex PCR, the TCRdb table keeps only in-frame clones and is missing some. The table records 53,000 or so clones, roughly 93% of them present only once. The sample was PBMCs. Receptors originate from a human donor in good health. Some clones in this sample may be carry-over from other donors' samples.

V and J are TRBV2 and TRBJ2-3, with D possibly matching TRBD2 (6 bases). The V and J ends lost 5 bases and 3 bases respectively, with 15 bases between them. Germline V gene lookup returns CDR1 SNHLY and CDR2 FYNNEI. The CDR3 consists of 15 residues. Here the CDR3 DNA reads TGTGCCAGCAGTTCGACGGGACTCCGGACAGATACGCAGTATTTT. Translated, it gives CASSSTGLRTDTQYF. Supplemented by reference TRBV2 and TRBJ2-3, the full variable domain reads EPEVTQTPSHQVTQMGQEVILRCVPISNHLYFYWYRQILGQKVEFLVSFYNNEISEKSEIFDDQFSVERPDGSNFTLKIRSTKLEDSAMYFCASSSTGLRTDTQYFGPGTRLTVL.

This chain uses TRBV7-7 with TRBJ2-1; TRBD2 matches 13 bases. The trim removed 5 bases at V and 7 bases at J, leaving 5 bases unmatched. The CDR3 spans 15 residues. Germline V gene sequence: CDR1 SSHAT, CDR2 FNYEAQ (reference sequence). This chain's CDR3 is CASSELAGGPNEQFF. The DNA of the CDR3 is TGTGCCAGCAGCGAACTAGCGGGGGGGCCTAATGAGCAGTTCTTC.

This clone is a singleton in its sample. The chain employs TRBV30 and TRBJ2-1, with D hard to call. This CDR3 region has 11 residues. V was cut by 4 bases and J by 8 bases, with 9 bases left in between. The germline CDR1 and CDR2 sequences are GTSNPN and SVGIG (reference sequence). This CDR3 is CAWTFRDEQFF. In DNA form, the CDR3 reads TGTGCCTGGACCTTCCGGGATGAGCAGTTCTTC.

The chain has TRBV6-5 and TRBJ1-6; the D gene is possibly TRBD1 (6 bases). The germline V and J ends were trimmed by 6 bases and 9 bases, with 15 bases remaining between them. Germline lookup yields CDR1 MNHEY and CDR2 SVGAGI. The length of the CDR3 is 14 residues. The CDR3 sequence is CASRPQGRGSPLHF. The DNA of the CDR3 is TGTGCCAGCAGACCACAGGGCAGGGGTTCACCCCTCCACTTT.

This sequence joins TRBV7-9 and TRBJ1-5, with a possible D match to TRBD1 (6 bases). From germline, CDR1 is SEHNR and CDR2 FQNEAQ (reference sequence). This CDR3 spans 14 amino acids. V was shortened by 4 bases and J by 7 bases, with 14 bases between the two germline ends. The CDR3 protein is CASSSQGSGQPQHF. CDR3 coding DNA: TGTGCCAGCAGCTCACAGGGAAGTGGCCAGCCCCAGCATTTT.

There are a few counts of this clone. In DNA, the CDR3 is TGTGCCAGCAGCGCGGGACAGGGGTTATTGGGTTCACCCCTCCACTTT. This encodes CASSAGQGLLGSPLHF. The chain couples TRBV9 to TRBJ1-6, with 10 bases aligning to TRBD1. CDR1 is SGDLS and CDR2 is YYNGEE in the germline V gene. Unmatched junction bases numbered 9, after V lost 3 bases and J lost 9 bases. The CDR3 sequence is 16 residues long.

The chain employs TRBV7-9 and TRBJ1-1; a weak D match, TRBD1 (5 bases). Germline values: CDR1 SEHNR, CDR2 FQNEAQ (reference sequence). This CDR3 is built from 11 residues. Trimming removed 5 bases at V and 9 bases at J, with 10 bases between. CDR3 in DNA: TGTGCCAGCAGCATACAGGTCAAAGCTTTCTTT. The encoded protein is CASSIQVKAFF.

The chain carries TRBV7-2 and TRBJ1-1; 10 nucleotides line up with TRBD1. Per the germline V gene, CDR1 is SGHTA and CDR2 is FQGNSA. This CDR3 is 16 amino acids long. V trimming: 7 bases; J trimming: 0 bases; junction bases outside the gene matches: 8. CDR3 DNA: TGTGCCAGCAAAAAGGGGGGGACAGGGGTGAACACTGAAGCTTTCTTT. This gives the protein CASKKGGTGVNTEAFF.

The V and J genes are TRBV5-4 and TRBJ2-5, with TRBD2 matching over 13 bases. The CDR3 contains 16 residues. Germline trimming cut 0 bases from V and 2 bases from J; bases unmatched to any gene: 1. Germline V gene sequence: CDR1 SGHNT, CDR2 YYREEE (reference sequence). CDR3 DNA: TGTGCCAGCAGCTTGGGACTAGCGGGAGGTCAAGAGACCCAGTACTTC. Protein sequence: CASSLGLAGGQETQYF.

This chain joins TRBV5-4 and TRBJ2-3; the D gene is possibly TRBD2 (5 bases). The ends were cut back, 5 bases at V and 3 bases at J, with 16 bases in the middle. CDR3 length: 15 residues. Germline V gives CDR1 SGHNT, CDR2 YYREEE (reference sequence). The CDR3 reads CASRPASGGTDTQYF. CDR3 bases: TGTGCCAGCAGACCGGCAAGCGGAGGAACAGATACGCAGTATTTT.